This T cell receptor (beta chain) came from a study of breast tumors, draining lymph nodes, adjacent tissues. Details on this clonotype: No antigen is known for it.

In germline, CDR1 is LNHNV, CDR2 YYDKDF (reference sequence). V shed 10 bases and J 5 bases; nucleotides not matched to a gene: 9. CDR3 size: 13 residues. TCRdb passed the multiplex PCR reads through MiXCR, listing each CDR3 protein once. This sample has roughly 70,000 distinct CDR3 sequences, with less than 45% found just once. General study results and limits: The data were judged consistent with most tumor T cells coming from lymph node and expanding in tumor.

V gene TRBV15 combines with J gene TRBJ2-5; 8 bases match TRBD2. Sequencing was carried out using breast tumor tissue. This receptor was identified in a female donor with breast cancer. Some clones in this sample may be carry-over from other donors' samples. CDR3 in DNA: TGTGCCAAAGTGGGGGGCGGGAGGGAGACCCAGTACTTC. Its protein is CAKVGGGRETQYF.